A selection of T cell receptor beta chains follows, all from one sample in a study of blood T cell repertoires in COVID-19. Measured with immunoSEQ multiplex PCR; TCRdb has only the in-frame clones, and not every one. The repertoire holds under 150,000 clones, with under 90% as singletons. The sample was peripheral blood. The source of these receptors is a human donor in a cohort sampled during active COVID-19. Both conserved end residues are part of each CDR3. The D gene is left open where the match is weak. Clone sizes are given selectively: once, few, many, or a class where the clone is expanded.

abundance: -; d_gene: -; v_gene: TRBV6-2/TRBV6-3; j_gene: TRBJ2-7; CDR3nt: TGTGCCAGCAGTCGCACTGGGACACCTTACGAGCAGTACTTC; CDR3aa: CASSRTGTPYEQYF
abundance: -; d_gene: -; v_gene: TRBV7-2; j_gene: TRBJ1-2; CDR3nt: TGTGCCAGCGGACGCCCAGGAGGGAACTATGGCTACACCTTC; CDR3aa: CASGRPGGNYGYTF
abundance: -; d_gene: TRBD2; v_gene: TRBV3-1/TRBV3-2; j_gene: TRBJ2-3; CDR3nt: TGTGCCAGCAGCCAATGGGCTAGCGGGGGGCCCAGCGGAGCCGATACGCAGTATTTT; CDR3aa: CASSQWASGGPSGADTQYF
abundance: -; d_gene: TRBD2; v_gene: TRBV7-2; j_gene: TRBJ2-2; CDR3nt: TGTGCCAGCAGCCGCGGGGGGGGTAACACCGGGGAGCTGTTTTTT; CDR3aa: CASSRGGGNTGELFF
abundance: -; d_gene: -; v_gene: TRBV2; j_gene: TRBJ2-2; CDR3nt: TGTGCCAGCAGGCGGAGGACAGCGAACACCGGGGAGCTGTTTTTT; CDR3aa: CASRRRTANTGELFF
abundance: -; d_gene: -; v_gene: TRBV7-8; j_gene: TRBJ1-2; CDR3nt: TGTGCCAGCAGCTTAGGATATGGGGGCCGCGATGTAAGATATGGCTACACCTTC; CDR3aa: CASSLGYGGRDVRYGYTF
abundance: -; d_gene: -; v_gene: TRBV30; j_gene: TRBJ2-1; CDR3nt: TGTGCCTGGAGTACGGGGGATGAGCAGTTCTTC; CDR3aa: CAWSTGDEQFF
abundance: -; d_gene: TRBD1; v_gene: TRBV7-2; j_gene: TRBJ2-1; CDR3nt: TGTGCCAGCAGTACAGGGGGCCCTTACAATGAGCAGTTCTTC; CDR3aa: CASSTGGPYNEQFF
abundance: -; d_gene: -; v_gene: TRBV7-6; j_gene: TRBJ1-2; CDR3nt: TGTGCCAGCAGCTTTATGGTCCCACAGCTTTATGGCTACACCTTC; CDR3aa: CASSFMVPQLYGYTF
abundance: -; d_gene: TRBD1; v_gene: TRBV3-1/TRBV3-2; j_gene: TRBJ2-7; CDR3nt: TGTGCCAGCAGCCCACGACAGGGCCCCTACGAGCAGTACTTC; CDR3aa: CASSPRQGPYEQYF
abundance: -; d_gene: -; v_gene: TRBV7-2; j_gene: TRBJ2-7; CDR3nt: TGTGCCAGCAGCTTAGGAGCCGAGCAGTACTTC; CDR3aa: CASSLGAEQYF
abundance: -; d_gene: -; v_gene: TRBV4-3; j_gene: TRBJ2-7; CDR3nt: TGCGCCAGCAGCCAAGATTTGCTTCTAGGCTACGAGCAGTACTTC; CDR3aa: CASSQDLLLGYEQYF
abundance: -; d_gene: -; v_gene: TRBV5-8; j_gene: TRBJ2-7; CDR3nt: TGTGCCAGCAGCACCAGACAGAACTCCTACGAGCAGTACTTC; CDR3aa: CASSTRQNSYEQYF
abundance: few; d_gene: TRBD2; v_gene: TRBV28; j_gene: TRBJ2-1; CDR3nt: TGTGCCAGCAGTTCCCCGCTAGCGGGGGGCAATGAGCAGTTCTTC; CDR3aa: CASSSPLAGGNEQFF
abundance: -; d_gene: TRBD2; v_gene: TRBV18; j_gene: TRBJ2-7; CDR3nt: TGTGCCAGCTCACCACCATCAGGACTAGCGGCCGGCGAGCAGTACTTC; CDR3aa: CASSPPSGLAAGEQYF
abundance: -; d_gene: TRBD1; v_gene: TRBV4-3; j_gene: TRBJ1-2; CDR3nt: TGCGCCAGCAGCCAGTCGACAGGGCCCTATGGCTACACCTTC; CDR3aa: CASSQSTGPYGYTF
abundance: once; d_gene: -; v_gene: TRBV28; j_gene: TRBJ1-5; CDR3nt: TGTGCCAGCAGTTTAACAGGGATGAGCAATCAGCCCCAGCATTTT; CDR3aa: CASSLTGMSNQPQHF
abundance: -; d_gene: TRBD2; v_gene: TRBV20-1; j_gene: TRBJ2-5; CDR3nt: TGCAGTGCTAGTTGGACCAGCGGGGGGTTTAAGGAGACCCAGTACTTC; CDR3aa: CSASWTSGGFKETQYF
abundance: -; d_gene: TRBD1; v_gene: TRBV9; j_gene: TRBJ1-2; CDR3nt: TGTGCCAGCAGCGTAACCGACAGGGGGGATTATGGCTACACCTTC; CDR3aa: CASSVTDRGDYGYTF
abundance: once; d_gene: TRBD2; v_gene: TRBV7-9; j_gene: TRBJ2-3; CDR3nt: TGTGCCAGCAGCTTAGGAGTAGCGGGGCAAGCCGCAGATACGCAGTATTTT; CDR3aa: CASSLGVAGQAADTQYF
abundance: once; d_gene: -; v_gene: TRBV4-1; j_gene: TRBJ2-5; CDR3nt: TGCGCCAGCAGCCAAAATGCCGGGGAAGAGACCCAGTACTTC; CDR3aa: CASSQNAGEETQYF
abundance: -; d_gene: TRBD2; v_gene: TRBV11-2; j_gene: TRBJ2-5; CDR3nt: TGTGCCAGCAGCCAGAATAGCGGGGGGGCAGGAGAGACCCAGTACTTC; CDR3aa: CASSQNSGGAGETQYF
abundance: -; d_gene: -; v_gene: TRBV4-1; j_gene: TRBJ2-7; CDR3nt: TGCGCCAGCAGCAAACCACTAGGCGAGCAGTACTTC; CDR3aa: CASSKPLGEQYF
abundance: once; d_gene: -; v_gene: TRBV10-3; j_gene: TRBJ1-1; CDR3nt: TGTGCCATCACCCCGGGTGGGGCGAACACTGAAGCTTTCTTT; CDR3aa: CAITPGGANTEAFF
abundance: -; d_gene: TRBD2; v_gene: TRBV6-2/TRBV6-3; j_gene: TRBJ2-7; CDR3nt: TGTGCCAGCAGCCCTACTTCGGGGGGAGACTCCTACGAGCAGTACTTC; CDR3aa: CASSPTSGGDSYEQYF
abundance: -; d_gene: -; v_gene: TRBV9; j_gene: TRBJ2-5; CDR3nt: TGTGCCAGCAGCGAAACCATAGGCGGGGAGACCCAGTACTTC; CDR3aa: CASSETIGGETQYF
abundance: -; d_gene: -; v_gene: TRBV2; j_gene: TRBJ1-4; CDR3nt: TGTGCCAGCAGTGAAGATGGACACCGAAATGAAAAACTGTTTTTT; CDR3aa: CASSEDGHRNEKLFF
abundance: -; d_gene: -; v_gene: TRBV5-1; j_gene: TRBJ2-3; CDR3nt: TGCGCCAGCAGCTTGGATCGGCAGTATTTT; CDR3aa: CASSLDRQYF
abundance: -; d_gene: TRBD1; v_gene: TRBV19; j_gene: TRBJ2-5; CDR3nt: TGTGCCAGTAGTACCGGACAGGGGAGGGTTCCCCAGTACTTC; CDR3aa: CASSTGQGRVPQYF
abundance: -; d_gene: TRBD2; v_gene: TRBV5-1; j_gene: TRBJ2-3; CDR3nt: TGCGCCAGCAGCCCCCGTAGCGGGGGGGCTTGGACAGATACGCAGTATTTT; CDR3aa: CASSPRSGGAWTDTQYF
abundance: -; d_gene: TRBD2; v_gene: TRBV3-1/TRBV3-2; j_gene: TRBJ2-1; CDR3nt: TGTGCCAGCAGCGAGCGGGGGGTCCCCTACAATGAGCAGTTCTTC; CDR3aa: CASSERGVPYNEQFF
abundance: -; d_gene: -; v_gene: TRBV10-3; j_gene: TRBJ2-7; CDR3nt: TGTGCCATCAGTGGCAGGATCTCCTACGAGCAGTACTTC; CDR3aa: CAISGRISYEQYF
abundance: -; d_gene: -; v_gene: TRBV7-2; j_gene: TRBJ2-3; CDR3nt: TGTGCCAGCAGCTTAGGAGCGCCAGATACGCAGTATTTT; CDR3aa: CASSLGAPDTQYF
abundance: -; d_gene: -; v_gene: TRBV18; j_gene: TRBJ1-1; CDR3nt: TGTGCCAGCTCACCACAACAGGATTTGAACACTGAAGCTTTCTTT; CDR3aa: CASSPQQDLNTEAFF
abundance: -; d_gene: -; v_gene: TRBV18; j_gene: TRBJ1-5; CDR3nt: TGTGCCACTCGTTTAGGGGGTCAGCCCCAGCATTTT; CDR3aa: CATRLGGQPQHF
abundance: -; d_gene: -; v_gene: TRBV4-1; j_gene: TRBJ1-3; CDR3nt: TGCGCCAGCAGCCAAGAGCTGGGGGCGAGTAGAAACACCATATATTTT; CDR3aa: CASSQELGASRNTIYF
abundance: -; d_gene: TRBD1; v_gene: TRBV9; j_gene: TRBJ1-3; CDR3nt: TGTGCCAGCAGCGGACGACAGGGGATGGATGGAAACACCATATATTTT; CDR3aa: CASSGRQGMDGNTIYF
abundance: -; d_gene: -; v_gene: TRBV29-1; j_gene: TRBJ2-3; CDR3nt: TGCAGCGTGACTGAATCGGATACGCAGTATTTT; CDR3aa: CSVTESDTQYF
abundance: -; d_gene: TRBD1; v_gene: TRBV19; j_gene: TRBJ2-7; CDR3nt: TGTGCCAGTAGCAGACAGGGGATGATCTACGAGCAGTACTTC; CDR3aa: CASSRQGMIYEQYF
abundance: -; d_gene: TRBD1; v_gene: TRBV28; j_gene: TRBJ1-2; CDR3nt: TGTGCCAGCAGTCCCGCGACAGGGCCAGACATGAGAGGCACCTTC; CDR3aa: CASSPATGPDMRGTF
abundance: few; d_gene: -; v_gene: TRBV4-2; j_gene: TRBJ2-1; CDR3nt: TGTGCCAGCAGCCAAGATTTTTTCGCCCGGGGGGCTGTTTTATACAATGAGCAGTTCTTC; CDR3aa: CASSQDFFARGAVLYNEQFF